Following are 7 T cell receptor beta chains from one sample sequenced in a study of beta chain features in type 1 diabetes. Overall study results and limits: Moderate but significant shortening of TCRB CDR3s was recorded in all four CD4+ subsets from Type 1 diabetes patients.

These receptors' targets are unknown. Expressed TCRB transcripts were sequenced because the isolated RNA had all been reverse transcribed beforehand. TCRdb keeps only in-frame clones here, not all; method: immunoSEQ multiplex PCR. Among hundreds of thousands of clones listed, over 11% were seen once. Sequenced sample: naive CD4+ T cells from blood. The receptors derive from a young man with type 1 diabetes.

This clone appeared a few times. V usage is TRBV6-5 and J usage is TRBJ1-1; D may be TRBD1 (6 bases). Germline values: CDR1 MNHEY, CDR2 SVGAGI. This CDR3 has 16 amino acids. Trimming removed 0 bases at V and 4 bases at J, with 15 bases between. The CDR3 nucleotides read TGTGCCAGCAGTTACTCAGGAGTTACAGGGAGCACTGAAGCTTTCTTT. Protein: CASSYSGVTGSTEAFF.

In the case of this clone: Other nucleotide sequences from this sample produce the same CDR3. This chain uses TRBV10-3 with TRBJ2-7; D unresolved. This CDR3 contains 11 residues. V shed 3 bases and J shed 3 bases, with 3 bases lying between them. From germline, CDR1 is ENHRY and CDR2 SYGVKD. This CDR3 is CAISDSYEQYF. CDR3 DNA: TGTGCCATCAGTGACAGCTACGAGCAGTACTTC.

This chain links TRBV30 with TRBJ2-7; the D gene could be TRBD1 or TRBD2 (5 bases each). With 2 bases removed from V and 9 bases from J, the gap between germline ends came to 14 bases. The CDR3 totals 12 residues. CDR1 GTSNPN and CDR2 SVGIG come from the germline V gene (reference sequence). The chain's CDR3 is CAWSQQGERQYF. The CDR3 nucleotides read TGTGCCTGGAGTCAGCAGGGAGAACGGCAGTACTTC.

This sequence joins TRBV13 and TRBJ2-3; TRBD1 matches at 8 bases. This CDR3 comprises 21 residues. Looked up from germline, CDR1 is PRHDT and CDR2 is FYEKMQ (reference sequence). J lost 1 base, V lost 5 bases, and 23 bases had no gene match. In nucleotides, the CDR3 is TGTGCCAGCAGCCTCCCGGGGCCAGGGGGCGATGTTCCCACTGGCACAGATACGCAGTATTTT. It yields the protein CASSLPGPGGDVPTGTDTQYF.

This clone turned up a few times. The rearrangement links TRBV7-9 to TRBJ1-2; TRBD1 might be the D (6 bases). Germline CDR1 and CDR2: SEHNR and FQNEAQ (reference sequence). This CDR3 region has 16 residues. Trimming pared 4 bases from V and 4 bases from J, leaving 19 bases between. The CDR3: CASSSTRGGAGYGYTF. The CDR3 DNA reads TGTGCCAGCAGCTCCACCCGGGGGGGCGCAGGCTATGGCTACACCTTC. Drawing the rest from reference TRBV7-9 and TRBJ1-2, the complete variable domain is DTGVSQNPRHKITKRGQNVTFRCDPISEHNRLYWYRQTLGQGPEFLTYFQNEAQLEKSRLLSDRFSAERPKGSFSTLEIQRTEQGDSAMYLCASSSTRGGAGYGYTFGSGTRLTVV.

This chain uses TRBV14 with TRBJ2-7; 7 bases match TRBD2. Germline V gene lookup returns CDR1 SGHDN and CDR2 FVKESK. J lost 6 bases, V lost 0 bases, and 2 bases had no gene match. CDR3 length: 13 amino acids. This CDR3 is CASSQDWGGEQYF. The CDR3 region has the DNA TGTGCCAGCAGCCAAGATTGGGGGGGCGAGCAGTACTTC. The whole variable domain, filled in from reference TRBV14 and TRBJ2-7, reads EAGVTQFPSHSVIEKGQTVTLRCDPISGHDNLYWYRRVMGKEIKFLLHFVKESKQDESGMPNNRFLAERTGGTYSTLKVQPAELEDSGVYFCASSQDWGGEQYFGPGTRLTVT.

This clone came up a few times. This chain links TRBV5-1 with TRBJ1-1; no clear D. Germline CDR1 and CDR2: SGHRS and YFSETQ. The CDR3 loop spans 14 amino acids. Trimming took off 3 bases at V and 1 base at J, with 10 bases between the two ends. CDR3 DNA: TGCGCCAGCAGCTCTCTGGACGGGAACACTGAAGCTTTCTTT. Encoded protein: CASSSLDGNTEAFF.